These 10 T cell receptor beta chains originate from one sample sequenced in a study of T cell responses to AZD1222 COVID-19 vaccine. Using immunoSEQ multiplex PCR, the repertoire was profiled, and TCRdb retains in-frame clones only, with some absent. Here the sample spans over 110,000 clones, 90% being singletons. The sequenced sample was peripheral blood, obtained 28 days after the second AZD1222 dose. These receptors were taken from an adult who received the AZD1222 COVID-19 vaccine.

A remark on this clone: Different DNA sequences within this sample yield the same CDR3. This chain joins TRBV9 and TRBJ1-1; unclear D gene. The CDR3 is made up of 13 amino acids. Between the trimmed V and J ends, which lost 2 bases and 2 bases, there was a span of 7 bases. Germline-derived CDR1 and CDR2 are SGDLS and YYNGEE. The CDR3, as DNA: TGTGCCAGCAGCGTTGCGGGTAACACTGAAGCTTTCTTT. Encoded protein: CASSVAGNTEAFF. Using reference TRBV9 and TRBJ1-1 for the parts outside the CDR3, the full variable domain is DSGVTQTPKHLITATGQRVTLRCSPRSGDLSVYWYQQSLDQGLQFLIQYYNGEERAKGNILERFSAQQFPDLHSELNLSSLELGDSALYFCASSVAGNTEAFFGQGTRLTVV.

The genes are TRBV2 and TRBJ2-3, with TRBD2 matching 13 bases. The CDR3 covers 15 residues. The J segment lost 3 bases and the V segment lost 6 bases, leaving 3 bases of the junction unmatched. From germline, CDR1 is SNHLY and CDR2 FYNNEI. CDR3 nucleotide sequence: TGTGCCAGCAGGGGACTAGCGGGGCCAACAGATACGCAGTATTTT. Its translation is CASRGLAGPTDTQYF.

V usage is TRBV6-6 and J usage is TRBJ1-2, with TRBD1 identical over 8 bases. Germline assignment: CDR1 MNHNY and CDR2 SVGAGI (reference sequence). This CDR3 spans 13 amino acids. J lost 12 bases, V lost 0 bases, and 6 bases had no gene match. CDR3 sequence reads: CASSYSRGQGNTF. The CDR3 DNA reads TGTGCCAGCAGTTACTCGAGAGGACAGGGCAACACCTTC.

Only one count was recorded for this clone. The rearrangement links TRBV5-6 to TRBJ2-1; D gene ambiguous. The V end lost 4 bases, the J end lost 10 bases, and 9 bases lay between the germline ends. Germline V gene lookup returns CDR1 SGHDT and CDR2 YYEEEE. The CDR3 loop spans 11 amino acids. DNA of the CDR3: TGTGCCAGCAGCGCCAACCGGGAGCAGTTCTTC. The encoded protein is CASSANREQFF.

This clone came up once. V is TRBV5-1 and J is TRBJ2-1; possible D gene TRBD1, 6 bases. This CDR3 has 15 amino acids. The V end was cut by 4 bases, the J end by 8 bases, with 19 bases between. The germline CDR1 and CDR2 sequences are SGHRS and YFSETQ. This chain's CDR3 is CASSIAGAGRDEQFF. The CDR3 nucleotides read TGCGCCAGCAGCATCGCAGGGGCAGGTAGAGATGAGCAGTTCTTC.

The CDR3 protein is CASRGAGQASYEQYF. CDR3 DNA: TGTGCCAGCAGGGGGGCCGGACAGGCCTCCTACGAGCAGTACTTC. This sequence joins TRBV28 and TRBJ2-7; 7 bases align to TRBD1. The CDR3 covers 15 residues. CDR1 and CDR2 (germline): MDHEN, SYDVKM. The junction had 8 bases not matched to a gene; V was cut back by 6 bases and J by 0 bases.

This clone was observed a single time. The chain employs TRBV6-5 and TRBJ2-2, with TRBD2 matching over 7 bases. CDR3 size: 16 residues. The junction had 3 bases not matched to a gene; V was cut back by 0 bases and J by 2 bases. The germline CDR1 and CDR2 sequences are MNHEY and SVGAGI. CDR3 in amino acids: CASSYSTSRNTGELFF. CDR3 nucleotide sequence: TGTGCCAGCAGTTACTCGACTAGCCGTAACACCGGGGAGCTGTTTTTT.

DNA for the CDR3: TGCAGCGTTTCCAGCCAAGAGACCCAGTACTTC. Protein product: CSVSSQETQYF. This rearrangement joins TRBV29-1 to TRBJ2-5, with D unclear. The CDR3 totals 11 residues. CDR1 is SQVTM, CDR2 ANQGSEA, per germline. The germline V and J ends were trimmed by 5 bases and 1 base, with 5 bases remaining between them.

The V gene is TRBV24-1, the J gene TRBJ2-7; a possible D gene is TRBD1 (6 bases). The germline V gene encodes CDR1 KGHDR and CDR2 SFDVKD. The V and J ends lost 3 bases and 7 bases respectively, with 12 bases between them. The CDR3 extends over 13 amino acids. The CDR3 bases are TGTGCCACCAGTGATAGGACAGTTTCGGAGCAGTACTTC. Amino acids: CATSDRTVSEQYF.

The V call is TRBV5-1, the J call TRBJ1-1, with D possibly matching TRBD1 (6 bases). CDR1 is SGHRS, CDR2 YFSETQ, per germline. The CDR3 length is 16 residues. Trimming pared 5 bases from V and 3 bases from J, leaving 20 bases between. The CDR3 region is CASRLTRQALHTEAFF. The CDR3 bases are TGCGCCAGCAGGTTGACCAGACAGGCTTTACACACTGAAGCTTTCTTT.